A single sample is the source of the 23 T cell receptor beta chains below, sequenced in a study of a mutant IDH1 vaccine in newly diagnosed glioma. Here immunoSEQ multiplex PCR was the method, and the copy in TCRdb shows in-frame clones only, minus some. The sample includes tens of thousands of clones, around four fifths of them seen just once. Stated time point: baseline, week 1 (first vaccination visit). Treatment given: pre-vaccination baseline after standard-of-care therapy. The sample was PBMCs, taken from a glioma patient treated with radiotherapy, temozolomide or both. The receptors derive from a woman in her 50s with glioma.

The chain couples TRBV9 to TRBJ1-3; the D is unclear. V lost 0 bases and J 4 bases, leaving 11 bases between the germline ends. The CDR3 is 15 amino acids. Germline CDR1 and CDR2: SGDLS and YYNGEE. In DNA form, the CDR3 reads TGTGCCAGCAGCGTAGAACCTAAAGGGGGAAACACCATATATTTT. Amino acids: CASSVEPKGGNTIYF. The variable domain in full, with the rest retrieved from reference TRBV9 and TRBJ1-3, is DSGVTQTPKHLITATGQRVTLRCSPRSGDLSVYWYQQSLDQGLQFLIQYYNGEERAKGNILERFSAQQFPDLHSELNLSSLELGDSALYFCASSVEPKGGNTIYFGEGSWLTVV.

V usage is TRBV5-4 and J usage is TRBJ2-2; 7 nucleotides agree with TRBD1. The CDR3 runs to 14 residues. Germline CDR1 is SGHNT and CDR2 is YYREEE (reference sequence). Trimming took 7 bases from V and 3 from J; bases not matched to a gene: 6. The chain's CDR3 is CASRSDRYTGELFF. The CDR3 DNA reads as TGTGCCAGCCGCTCGGACAGGTACACCGGGGAGCTGTTTTTT.

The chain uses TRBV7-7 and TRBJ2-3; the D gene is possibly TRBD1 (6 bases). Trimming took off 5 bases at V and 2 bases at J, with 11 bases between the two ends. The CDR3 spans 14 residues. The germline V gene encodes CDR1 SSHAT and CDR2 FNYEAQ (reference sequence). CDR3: CASSPGQLTDTQYF. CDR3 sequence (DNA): TGTGCCAGCAGCCCTGGACAGCTCACAGATACGCAGTATTTT.

This CDR3 reads CASSQEGRAYSNQPQHF. In DNA form, the CDR3 reads TGCGCCAGCAGCCAAGAGGGCAGGGCCTATAGCAATCAGCCCCAGCATTTT. This chain uses TRBV4-1 with TRBJ1-5, with D perhaps TRBD1 (5 bases). Germline CDR1 reads MGHRA; CDR2 reads YSYEKL. The CDR3 is 17 residues long. Trimming pared 0 bases from V and 0 bases from J, leaving 12 bases between.

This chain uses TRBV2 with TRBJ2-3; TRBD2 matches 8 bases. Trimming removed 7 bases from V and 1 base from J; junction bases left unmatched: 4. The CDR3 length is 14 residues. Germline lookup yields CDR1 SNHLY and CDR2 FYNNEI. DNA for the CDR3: TGTGCCAGCACCAGAGCGGGGGGCACAGATACGCAGTATTTT. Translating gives CASTRAGGTDTQYF.

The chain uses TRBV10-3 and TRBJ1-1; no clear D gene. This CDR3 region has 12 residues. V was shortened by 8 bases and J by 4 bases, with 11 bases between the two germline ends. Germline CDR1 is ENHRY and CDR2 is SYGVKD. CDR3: CAISGSGTEAFF. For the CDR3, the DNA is TGTGCCATCTCGGGGTCGGGCACTGAAGCTTTCTTT.

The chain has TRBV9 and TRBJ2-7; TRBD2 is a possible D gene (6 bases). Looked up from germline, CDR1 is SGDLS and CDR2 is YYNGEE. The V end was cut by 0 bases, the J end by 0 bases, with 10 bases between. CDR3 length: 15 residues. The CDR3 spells CASSVGVGGSYEQYF. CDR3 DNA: TGTGCCAGCAGCGTAGGGGTCGGGGGCTCCTACGAGCAGTACTTC.

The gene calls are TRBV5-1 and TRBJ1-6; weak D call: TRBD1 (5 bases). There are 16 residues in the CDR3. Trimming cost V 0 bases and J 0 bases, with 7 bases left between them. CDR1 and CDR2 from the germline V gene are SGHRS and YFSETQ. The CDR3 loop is CASSLGDSSYNSPLHF. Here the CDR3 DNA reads TGCGCCAGCAGCTTGGGCGACAGCTCCTATAATTCACCCCTCCACTTT.

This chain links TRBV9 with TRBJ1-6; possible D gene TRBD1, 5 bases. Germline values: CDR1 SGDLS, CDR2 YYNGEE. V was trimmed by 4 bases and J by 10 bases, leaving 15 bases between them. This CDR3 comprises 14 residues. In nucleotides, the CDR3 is TGTGCCAGCAGCCCCGAGGGGCGGAAATCACCCCTCCACTTT. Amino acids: CASSPEGRKSPLHF.

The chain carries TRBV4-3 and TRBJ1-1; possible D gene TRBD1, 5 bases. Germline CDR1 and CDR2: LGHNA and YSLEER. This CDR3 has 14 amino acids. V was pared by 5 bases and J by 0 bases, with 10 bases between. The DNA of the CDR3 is TGCGCCAGCAGCGACGGGACTTTGAACACTGAAGCTTTCTTT. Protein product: CASSDGTLNTEAFF.

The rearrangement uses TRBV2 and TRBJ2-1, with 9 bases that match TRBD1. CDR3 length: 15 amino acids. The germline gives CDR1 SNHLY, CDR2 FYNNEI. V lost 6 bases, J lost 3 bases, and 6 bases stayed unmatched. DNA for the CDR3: TGTGCCAGCAGACCGACAGGGGGGCTCTACAATGAGCAGTTCTTC. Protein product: CASRPTGGLYNEQFF.

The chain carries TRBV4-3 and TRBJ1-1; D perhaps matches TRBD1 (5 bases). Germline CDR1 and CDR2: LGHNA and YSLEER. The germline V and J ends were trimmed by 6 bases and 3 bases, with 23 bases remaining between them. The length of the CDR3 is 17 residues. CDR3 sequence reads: CASSLGGGATLDTEAFF. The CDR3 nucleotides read TGCGCCAGCAGTCTCGGAGGAGGGGCGACGCTGGACACTGAAGCTTTCTTT.

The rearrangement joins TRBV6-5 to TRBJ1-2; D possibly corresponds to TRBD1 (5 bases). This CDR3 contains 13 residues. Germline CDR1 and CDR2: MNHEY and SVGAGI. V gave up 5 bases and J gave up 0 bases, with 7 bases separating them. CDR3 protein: CASSQGPNYGYTF. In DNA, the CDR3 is TGTGCCAGCAGTCAGGGCCCTAACTATGGCTACACCTTC.

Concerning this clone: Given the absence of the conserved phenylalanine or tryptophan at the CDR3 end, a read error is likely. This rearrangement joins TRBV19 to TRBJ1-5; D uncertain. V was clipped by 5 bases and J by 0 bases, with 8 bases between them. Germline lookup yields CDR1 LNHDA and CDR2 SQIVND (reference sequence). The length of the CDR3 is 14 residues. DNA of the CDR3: TGTGCCAGTAGTTCGACCGATAGCAATCAGCCCCAGCATTAT. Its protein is CASSSTDSNQPQHY.

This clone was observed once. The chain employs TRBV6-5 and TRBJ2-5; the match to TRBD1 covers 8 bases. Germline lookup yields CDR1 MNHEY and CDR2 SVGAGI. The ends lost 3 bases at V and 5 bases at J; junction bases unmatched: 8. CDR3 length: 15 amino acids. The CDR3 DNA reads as TGTGCCAGCAGTTATGGTGCAGGGGGCGAGGAGACCCAGTACTTC. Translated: CASSYGAGGEETQYF.

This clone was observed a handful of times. The CDR3 loop reads CASSMGFPGGYTF. CDR3 nucleotide sequence: TGTGCCAGCAGTATGGGGTTCCCGGGAGGCTACACCTTC. The chain is built from TRBV2 and TRBJ1-2, with unresolved D. Per germline, CDR1 SNHLY and CDR2 FYNNEI. The CDR3 spans 13 residues. V lost 5 bases to trimming and J lost 8 bases, with 15 bases between them. The variable domain in full, completed from reference TRBV2 and TRBJ1-2, reads EPEVTQTPSHQVTQMGQEVILRCVPISNHLYFYWYRQILGQKVEFLVSFYNNEISEKSEIFDDQFSVERPDGSNFTLKIRSTKLEDSAMYFCASSMGFPGGYTFGSGTRLTVV.

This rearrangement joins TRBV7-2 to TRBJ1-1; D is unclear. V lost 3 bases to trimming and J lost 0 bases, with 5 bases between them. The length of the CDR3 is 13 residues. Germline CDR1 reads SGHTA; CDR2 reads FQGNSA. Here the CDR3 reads CASSFRMNTEAFF. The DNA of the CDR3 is TGTGCCAGCAGCTTTCGGATGAACACTGAAGCTTTCTTT.

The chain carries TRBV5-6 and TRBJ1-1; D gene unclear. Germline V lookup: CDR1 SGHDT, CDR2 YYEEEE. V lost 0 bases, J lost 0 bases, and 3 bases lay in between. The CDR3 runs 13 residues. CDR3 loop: CASSLELNTEAFF. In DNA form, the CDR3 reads TGTGCCAGCAGCTTGGAGTTGAACACTGAAGCTTTCTTT.

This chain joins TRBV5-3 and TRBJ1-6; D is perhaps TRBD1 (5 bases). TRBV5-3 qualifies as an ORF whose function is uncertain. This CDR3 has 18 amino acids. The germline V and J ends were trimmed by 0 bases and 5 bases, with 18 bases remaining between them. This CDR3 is CARSLDRGTNGNNSPLHF. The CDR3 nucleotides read TGTGCCAGAAGCTTGGATCGGGGGACGAACGGCAATAATTCACCCCTCCACTTT.

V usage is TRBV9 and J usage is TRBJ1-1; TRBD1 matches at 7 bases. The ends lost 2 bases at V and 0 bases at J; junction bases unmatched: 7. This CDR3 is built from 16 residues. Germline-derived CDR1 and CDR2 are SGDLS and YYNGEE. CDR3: CASSVGGGGMNTEAFF. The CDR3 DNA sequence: TGTGCCAGCAGCGTCGGGGGAGGGGGCATGAACACTGAAGCTTTCTTT.

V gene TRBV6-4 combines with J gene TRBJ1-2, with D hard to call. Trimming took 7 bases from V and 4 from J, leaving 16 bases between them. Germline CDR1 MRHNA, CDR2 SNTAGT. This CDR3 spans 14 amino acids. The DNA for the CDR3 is TGTGCCAGCACGTCGGAGGCGGGATCCTATGGCTACACCTTC. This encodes CASTSEAGSYGYTF.

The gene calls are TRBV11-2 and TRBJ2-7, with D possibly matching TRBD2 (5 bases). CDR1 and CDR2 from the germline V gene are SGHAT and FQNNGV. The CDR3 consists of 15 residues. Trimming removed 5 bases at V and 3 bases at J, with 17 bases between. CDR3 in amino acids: CASSHIEGKLYEQYF. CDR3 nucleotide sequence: TGTGCCAGCAGCCACATTGAGGGTAAGCTCTACGAGCAGTACTTC.

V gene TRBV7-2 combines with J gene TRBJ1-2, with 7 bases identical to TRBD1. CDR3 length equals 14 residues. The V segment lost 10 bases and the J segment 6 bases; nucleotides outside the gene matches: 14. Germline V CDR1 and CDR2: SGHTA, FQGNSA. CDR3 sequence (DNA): TGTGCCACCCGACAAGGGGGCATTGAGGATGGCTACACCTTC. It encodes CATRQGGIEDGYTF.